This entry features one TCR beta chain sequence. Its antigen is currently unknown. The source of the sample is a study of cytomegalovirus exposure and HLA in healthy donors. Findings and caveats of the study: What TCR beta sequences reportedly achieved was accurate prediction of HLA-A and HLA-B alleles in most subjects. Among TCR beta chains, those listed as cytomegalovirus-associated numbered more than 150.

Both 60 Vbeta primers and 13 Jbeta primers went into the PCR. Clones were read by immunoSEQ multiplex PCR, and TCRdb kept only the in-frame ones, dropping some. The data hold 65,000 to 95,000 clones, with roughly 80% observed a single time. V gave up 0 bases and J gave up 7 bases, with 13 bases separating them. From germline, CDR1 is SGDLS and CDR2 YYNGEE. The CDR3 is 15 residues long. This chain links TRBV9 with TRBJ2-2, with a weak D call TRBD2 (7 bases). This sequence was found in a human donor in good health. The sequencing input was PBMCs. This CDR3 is CASSVGGGAVGELFF. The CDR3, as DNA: TGTGCCAGCAGCGTAGGAGGGGGGGCTGTCGGGGAGCTGTTTTTT.